The T cell receptor (beta chain) described here comes from a study of T cell responses to AZD1222 COVID-19 vaccine. Sequencing was performed with immunoSEQ multiplex PCR; in TCRdb, only in-frame clones are kept and a portion is missing. The data contain about 170,000 clones, just over 90% of them singletons. This CDR3 contains 15 residues. Germline V lookup: CDR1 MDHEN, CDR2 SYDVKM. With 5 bases clipped from V and 5 bases from J, the junction kept 8 bases outside the gene matches. The sequences come from peripheral blood, collected on day 0 of AZD1222 vaccination. The source of this sequence is an adult in good health. The V call is TRBV28, the J call TRBJ2-3; 9 bases are shared with TRBD2. The chain's CDR3 is CASSLLGSGGDTQYF. DNA of the CDR3: TGTGCCAGCAGTCTCCTTGGTAGCGGGGGAGATACGCAGTATTTT.